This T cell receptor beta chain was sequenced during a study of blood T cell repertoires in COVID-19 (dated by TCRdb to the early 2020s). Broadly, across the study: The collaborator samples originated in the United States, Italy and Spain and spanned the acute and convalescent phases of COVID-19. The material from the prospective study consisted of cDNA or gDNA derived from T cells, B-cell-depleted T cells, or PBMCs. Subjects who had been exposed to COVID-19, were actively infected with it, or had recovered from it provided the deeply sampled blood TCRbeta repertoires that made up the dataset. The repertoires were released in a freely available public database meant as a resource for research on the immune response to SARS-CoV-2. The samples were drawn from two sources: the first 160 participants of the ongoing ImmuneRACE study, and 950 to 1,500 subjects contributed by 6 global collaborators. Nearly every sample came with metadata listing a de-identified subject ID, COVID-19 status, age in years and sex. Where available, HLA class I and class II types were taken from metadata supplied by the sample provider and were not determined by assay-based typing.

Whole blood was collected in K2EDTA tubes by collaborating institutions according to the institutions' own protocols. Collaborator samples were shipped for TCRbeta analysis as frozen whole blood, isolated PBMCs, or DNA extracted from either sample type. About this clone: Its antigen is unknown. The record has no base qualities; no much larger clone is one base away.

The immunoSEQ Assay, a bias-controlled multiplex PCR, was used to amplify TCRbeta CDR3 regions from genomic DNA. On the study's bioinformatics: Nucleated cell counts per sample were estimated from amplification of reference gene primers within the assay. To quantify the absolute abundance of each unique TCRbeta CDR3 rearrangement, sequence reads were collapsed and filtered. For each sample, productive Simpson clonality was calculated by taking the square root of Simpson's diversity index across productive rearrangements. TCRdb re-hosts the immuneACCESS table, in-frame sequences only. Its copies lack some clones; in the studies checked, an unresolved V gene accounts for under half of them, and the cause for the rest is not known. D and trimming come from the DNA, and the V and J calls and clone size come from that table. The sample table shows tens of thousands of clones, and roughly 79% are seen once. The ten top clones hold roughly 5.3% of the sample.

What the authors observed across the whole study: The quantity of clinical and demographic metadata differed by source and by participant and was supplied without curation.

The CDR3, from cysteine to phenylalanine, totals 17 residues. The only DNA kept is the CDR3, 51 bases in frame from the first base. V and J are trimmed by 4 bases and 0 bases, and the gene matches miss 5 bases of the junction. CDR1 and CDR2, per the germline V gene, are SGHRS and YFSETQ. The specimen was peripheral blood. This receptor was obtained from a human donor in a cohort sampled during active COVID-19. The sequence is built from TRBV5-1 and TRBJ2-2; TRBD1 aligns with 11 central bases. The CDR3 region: CASSRGQGETNTGELFF. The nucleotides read TGCGCCAGCAGCAGGGGACAGGGGGAGACGAACACCGGGGAGCTGTTTTTT.